The clone carrying this TCR beta chain was recorded at least ten times. Its antigen is not known. The CDR3 length is 18 residues. Germline CDR1 is PRHDT and CDR2 is FYEKMQ (reference sequence). V lost 5 bases, J lost 4 bases, and 14 bases stayed unmatched. The data stem from a study of T-cell reconstitution after alpha-beta-depleted transplantation in children. Unique molecular identifiers were used in preparing the TCRbeta library. Each CDR3 protein is one row after TCRdb ran MiXCR on the PCR reads. The sample has 200,000 to 250,000 distinct CDR3 sequences; roughly 8% are singletons. Regarding the study as a whole: Recipient T cells and thymic progenitors that survived were the source of the high TCRbeta diversity seen at day 60 in some patients. Several hundred expanded graft clones reportedly were the source of alpha-beta T cells about two months after transplant. Newly produced T cells mostly accounted for T-cell counts and diversity one year post-transplant.

The rearrangement uses TRBV13 and TRBJ2-2, with TRBD1 matching 9 bases. The specimen was PBMCs, mostly from graft donor cells, collected 180 days after TCRalphabeta/CD19-depleted stem cell transplant. The clonotype comes from a male patient under 18 who had a stem cell transplant for acute lymphoblastic leukemia, so the T cells may come from the graft donor. CDR3 in amino acids: CASSHVPGQGRVTGELFF. The CDR3 nucleotides read TGTGCCAGCAGCCATGTCCCGGGACAGGGTAGGGTCACCGGGGAGCTGTTTTTT.